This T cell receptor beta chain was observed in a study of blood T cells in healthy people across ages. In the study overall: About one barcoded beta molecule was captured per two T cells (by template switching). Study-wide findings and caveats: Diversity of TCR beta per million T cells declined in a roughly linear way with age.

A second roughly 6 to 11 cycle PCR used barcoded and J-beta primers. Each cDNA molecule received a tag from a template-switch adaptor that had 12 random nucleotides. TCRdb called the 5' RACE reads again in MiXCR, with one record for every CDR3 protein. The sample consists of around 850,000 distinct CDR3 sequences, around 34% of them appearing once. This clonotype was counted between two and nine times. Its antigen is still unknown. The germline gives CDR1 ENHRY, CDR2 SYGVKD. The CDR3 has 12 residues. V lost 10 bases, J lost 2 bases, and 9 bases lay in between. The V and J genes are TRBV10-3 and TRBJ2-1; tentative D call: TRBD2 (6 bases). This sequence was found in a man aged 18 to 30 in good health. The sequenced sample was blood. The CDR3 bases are TGTGCCACCGGCGGGACCTACAATGAGCAGTTCTTC. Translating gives CATGGTYNEQFF.